This TCR beta chain comes out of a study of control samples from healthy donors and cancer patients. Sequencing was performed with immunoSEQ multiplex PCR; in TCRdb, only in-frame clones are kept and a portion is missing. This sample has 90,000 to 150,000 clones, with 88% found just once. The CDR3 has 16 residues. V lost 2 bases and J 0 bases, leaving 11 bases between the germline ends. CDR1 is SGHVS, CDR2 FQNEAQ, per germline. The chain links TRBV7-8 to TRBJ1-5; the D is unclear. The receptor was derived from a man aged 40-49 years in good health. The sequenced material came from blood. The chain's CDR3 is CASSLIGEYSNQPQHF. The CDR3 coding sequence is TGTGCCAGCAGCTTAATAGGAGAGTATAGCAATCAGCCCCAGCATTTT.